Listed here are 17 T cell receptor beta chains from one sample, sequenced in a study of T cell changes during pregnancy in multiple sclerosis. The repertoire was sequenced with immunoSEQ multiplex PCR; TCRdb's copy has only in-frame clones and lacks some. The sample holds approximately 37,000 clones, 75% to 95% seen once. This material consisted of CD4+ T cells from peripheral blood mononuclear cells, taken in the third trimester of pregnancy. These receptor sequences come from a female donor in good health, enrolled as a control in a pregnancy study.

CDR3 loop: CASSLEGQETQYF. In DNA, the CDR3 is TGCGCCAGCAGCTTGGAGGGGCAAGAGACCCAGTACTTC. The genes are TRBV5-1 and TRBJ2-5, with D possibly TRBD1 on 5 matching bases. Germline V gene sequence: CDR1 SGHRS, CDR2 YFSETQ. The V gene lost 0 bases and the J gene lost 2 bases, with 5 bases spanning the gap. The CDR3 consists of 13 residues.

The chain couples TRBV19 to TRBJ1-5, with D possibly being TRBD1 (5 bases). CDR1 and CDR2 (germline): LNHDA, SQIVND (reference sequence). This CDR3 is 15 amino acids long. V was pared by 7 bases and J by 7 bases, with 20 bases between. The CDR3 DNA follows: TGTGCCAGTACCAACGACCCCAGGGTAGGCCAGCCCCAGCATTTT. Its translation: CASTNDPRVGQPQHF.

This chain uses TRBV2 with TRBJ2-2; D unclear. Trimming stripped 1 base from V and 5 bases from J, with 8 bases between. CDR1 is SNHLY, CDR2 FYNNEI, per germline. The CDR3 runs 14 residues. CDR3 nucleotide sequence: TGTGCCAGCAGTGAAGACTTTTTAACCGGGGAGCTGTTTTTT. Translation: CASSEDFLTGELFF.

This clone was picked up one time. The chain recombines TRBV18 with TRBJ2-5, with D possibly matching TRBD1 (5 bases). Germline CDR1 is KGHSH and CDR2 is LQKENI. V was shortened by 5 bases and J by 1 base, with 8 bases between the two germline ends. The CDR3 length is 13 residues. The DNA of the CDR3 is TGTGCCAGCTCAATTGACAGCCAAGAGACCCAGTACTTC. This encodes CASSIDSQETQYF.

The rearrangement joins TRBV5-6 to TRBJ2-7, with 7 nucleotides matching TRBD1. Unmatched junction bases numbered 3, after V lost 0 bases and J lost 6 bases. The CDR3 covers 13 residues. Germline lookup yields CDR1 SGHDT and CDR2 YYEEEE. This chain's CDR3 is CASSLEGAGEQYF. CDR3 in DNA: TGTGCCAGCAGCTTGGAGGGGGCTGGCGAGCAGTACTTC.

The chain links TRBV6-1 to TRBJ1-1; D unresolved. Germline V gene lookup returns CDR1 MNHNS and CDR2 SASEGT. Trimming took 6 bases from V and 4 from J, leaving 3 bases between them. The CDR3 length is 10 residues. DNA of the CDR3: TGTGCCAGCAGGGCCACTGAAGCTTTCTTT. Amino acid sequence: CASRATEAFF.

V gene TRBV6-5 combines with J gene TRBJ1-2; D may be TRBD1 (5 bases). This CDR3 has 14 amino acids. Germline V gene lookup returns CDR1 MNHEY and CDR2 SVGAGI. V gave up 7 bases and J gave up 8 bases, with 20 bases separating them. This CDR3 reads CASNRGGGAYGYTF. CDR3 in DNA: TGTGCCAGCAATCGGGGGGGAGGGGCCTACGGCTACACCTTC.

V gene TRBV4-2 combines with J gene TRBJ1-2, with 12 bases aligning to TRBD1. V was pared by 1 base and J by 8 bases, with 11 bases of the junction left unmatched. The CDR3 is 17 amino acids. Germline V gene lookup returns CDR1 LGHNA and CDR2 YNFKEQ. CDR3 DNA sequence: TGTGCCAGCAGCCAAGCCGACCGGGACAGGGGGCTAGGGGGCTACACCTTC. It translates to CASSQADRDRGLGGYTF.

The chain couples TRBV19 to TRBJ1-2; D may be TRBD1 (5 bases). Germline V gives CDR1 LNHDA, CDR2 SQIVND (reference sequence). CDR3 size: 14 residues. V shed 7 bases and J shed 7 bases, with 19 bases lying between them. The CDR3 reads CASTVGQGTGGYTF. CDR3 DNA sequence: TGTGCCAGTACGGTGGGGCAGGGCACGGGTGGCTACACCTTC.

The CDR3 is CASSYLDGNNQPQHF. The CDR3 DNA reads TGTGCCAGCAGTTACCTCGACGGGAACAATCAGCCCCAGCATTTT. This chain connects TRBV28 to TRBJ1-5; D call uncertain. The CDR3 totals 15 residues. V was pared by 4 bases and J by 3 bases, with 13 bases between. Germline CDR1 MDHEN, CDR2 SYDVKM.

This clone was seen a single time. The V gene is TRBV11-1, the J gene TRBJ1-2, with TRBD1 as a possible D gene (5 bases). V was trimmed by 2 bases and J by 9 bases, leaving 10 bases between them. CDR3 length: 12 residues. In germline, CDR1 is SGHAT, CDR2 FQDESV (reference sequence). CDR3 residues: CASSLQGGSYTF. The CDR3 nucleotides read TGTGCCAGCAGCTTACAGGGCGGGAGCTACACCTTC.

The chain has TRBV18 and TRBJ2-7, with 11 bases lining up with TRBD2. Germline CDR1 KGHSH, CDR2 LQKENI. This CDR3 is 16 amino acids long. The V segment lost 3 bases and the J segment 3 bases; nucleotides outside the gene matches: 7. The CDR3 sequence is CASSPFSGTSGYEQYF. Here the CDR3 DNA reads TGTGCCAGCTCACCTTTTTCTGGGACTAGCGGCTACGAGCAGTACTTC.

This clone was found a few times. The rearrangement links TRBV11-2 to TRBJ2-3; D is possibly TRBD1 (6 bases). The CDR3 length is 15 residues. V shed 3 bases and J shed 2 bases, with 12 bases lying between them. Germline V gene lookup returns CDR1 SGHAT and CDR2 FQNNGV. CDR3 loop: CASSLGAEYTDTQYF. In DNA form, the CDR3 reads TGTGCCAGCAGCTTGGGGGCGGAATACACAGATACGCAGTATTTT. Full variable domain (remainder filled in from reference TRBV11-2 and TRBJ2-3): EAGVAQSPRYKIIEKRQSVAFWCNPISGHATLYWYQQILGQGPKLLIQFQNNGVVDDSQLPKDRFSAERLKGVDSTLKIQPAKLEDSAVYLCASSLGAEYTDTQYFGPGTRLTVL.

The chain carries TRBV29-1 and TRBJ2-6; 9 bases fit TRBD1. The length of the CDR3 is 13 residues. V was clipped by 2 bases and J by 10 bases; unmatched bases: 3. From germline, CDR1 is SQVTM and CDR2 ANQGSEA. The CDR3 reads CSVEFDRGNVLTF. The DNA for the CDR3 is TGCAGCGTTGAATTTGACAGGGGGAACGTCCTGACTTTC.

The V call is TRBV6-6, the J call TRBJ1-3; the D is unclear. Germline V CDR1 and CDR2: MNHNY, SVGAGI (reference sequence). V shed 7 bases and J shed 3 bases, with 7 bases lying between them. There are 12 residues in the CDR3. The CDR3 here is CASKASGNTIYF. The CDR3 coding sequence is TGTGCCAGCAAAGCGAGTGGAAACACCATATATTTT.

CDR3 amino acids: CASSPTGGNGGELFF. The DNA of the CDR3 is TGCGCCAGCAGTCCCACAGGGGGAAATGGCGGGGAGCTGTTTTTT. The genes are TRBV5-1 and TRBJ2-2, with 8 bases lining up with TRBD1. Per germline, CDR1 SGHRS and CDR2 YFSETQ. CDR3 length: 15 residues. The V segment lost 5 bases and the J segment 7 bases; nucleotides outside the gene matches: 10.

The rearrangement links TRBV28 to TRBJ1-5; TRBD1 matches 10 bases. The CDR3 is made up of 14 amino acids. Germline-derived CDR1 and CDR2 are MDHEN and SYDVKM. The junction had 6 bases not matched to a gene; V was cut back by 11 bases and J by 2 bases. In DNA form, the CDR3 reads TGTGCCGCCGGGACAGGGGTCCGCAATCAGCCCCAGCATTTT. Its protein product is CAAGTGVRNQPQHF.